This T cell receptor beta chain was found in a study of beta chain features in type 1 diabetes. General study results and limits: HLA effects on TCRB rearrangement stayed unresolved here.

All of the isolated RNA was reverse transcribed, so expressed TCRB transcripts were sequenced. Clones were read by immunoSEQ multiplex PCR, and TCRdb kept only the in-frame ones, dropping some. This table has a few hundred thousand clones, about 29% appearing once. Germline assignment: CDR1 GTSNPN and CDR2 SVGIG (reference sequence). This CDR3 spans 12 amino acids. The trim removed 3 bases at V and 9 bases at J, leaving 7 bases unmatched. Note on this clone: No antigen is known for it.

One heparinised blood draw, averaging approximately 0.11 L, came from each donor. Researchers reported sorting CD4+ naive, central memory, regulatory and stem cell-like memory cells via CD45RO/CCR7/CD25/CD127/CD95/CD27. The sample comprised naive CD4+ T cells from blood. The rearrangement joins TRBV30 to TRBJ1-1; 7 bases fit TRBD1. The sequence came from a man aged 18 to 30 in good health. This CDR3 is CAWSQRGRKAFF. The CDR3 DNA reads as TGTGCCTGGAGCCAAAGGGGGCGGAAAGCTTTCTTT.